A single sample gave rise to the 26 T cell receptor beta chains below, sequenced in a study of T-cell reconstitution after alpha-beta-depleted transplantation in children. Unique molecular identifiers were used to barcode this TCRbeta library. MiXCR, run by TCRdb on the PCR reads, gives a single entry per CDR3 protein. The sample records 400,000 to 500,000 distinct CDR3 sequences, under 13% being singletons. This specimen consisted of PBMCs from the stem cell graft donor, obtained from the stem cell graft. Receptor source: a human donor who donated a stem cell graft to a child with acute myeloid leukemia.

This chain links TRBV20-1 with TRBJ2-1; TRBD2 agrees at 10 bases. The V gene end was trimmed by 5 bases and the J gene end by 0 bases; junction bases not matched to a gene: 4. This CDR3 is built from 15 residues. CDR1 and CDR2 (germline): DFQATT, SNEGSKA (reference sequence). CDR3 DNA sequence: TGCAGTGCTGGTAGCGGGGGGTACTCCTACAATGAGCAGTTCTTC. This encodes CSAGSGGYSYNEQFF.

V usage is TRBV9 and J usage is TRBJ2-4; D unresolved. Deletions cut 2 bases from V and 0 bases from J, with 12 bases between. Looked up from germline, CDR1 is SGDLS and CDR2 is YYNGEE. CDR3 length equals 16 residues. The CDR3 DNA is TGTGCCAGCAGCGTCTCTACCAATTTAGCCAAAAACATTCAGTACTTC. This sequence encodes CASSVSTNLAKNIQYF.

There are a few counts of this clonotype. The chain employs TRBV15 and TRBJ2-1; D uncertain. CDR1 is LNHNV and CDR2 is YYDKDF in the germline V gene (reference sequence). This CDR3 region has 13 residues. V shed 3 bases and J shed 7 bases, with 10 bases lying between them. In DNA, the CDR3 is TGTGCCACCAGCAGGGACCTACCGAATGAGCAGTTCTTC. Encoded protein: CATSRDLPNEQFF.

The gene calls are TRBV30 and TRBJ2-5, with D possibly TRBD1 on 5 matching bases. The CDR3 length is 13 residues. Germline V lookup: CDR1 GTSNPN, CDR2 SVGIG (reference sequence). Trimming took 7 bases from V and 1 from J, leaving 13 bases between them. CDR3 loop: CASSTAIQETQYF. The DNA of the CDR3 is TGTGCCTCCTCGACAGCTATCCAAGAGACCCAGTACTTC.

This clonotype was found many times. V usage is TRBV5-1 and J usage is TRBJ2-1; D ambiguous. The germline V and J ends were trimmed by 2 bases and 10 bases, with 13 bases remaining between them. This CDR3 region has 13 residues. Germline V gives CDR1 SGHRS, CDR2 YFSETQ. The CDR3 here is CASSFFRLTEQFF. CDR3 DNA sequence: TGCGCCAGCAGCTTTTTTCGCCTGACAGAGCAGTTCTTC.

This clonotype was seen ten or more times. One end of the junction does not line up with germline, which may come from a read error. The genes are TRBV5-1 and TRBJ2-1, with 10 bases that match TRBD1. Germline CDR1 is SGHRS and CDR2 is YFSETQ. This CDR3 contains 17 residues. The CDR3 DNA follows: TGCGCCAGCAGCTTGGCCCCCGGGACAGGGGTCTACCATGAGCAGTTCTTC. It codes for CASSLAPGTGVYHEQFF.

This clonotype was seen a handful of times. This rearrangement joins TRBV20-1 to TRBJ1-5; TRBD1 is a possible D gene (5 bases). The CDR3 is 14 residues long. Germline V gives CDR1 DFQATT, CDR2 SNEGSKA (reference sequence). The ends were cut back, 7 bases at V and 7 bases at J, with 20 bases in the middle. The DNA for the CDR3 is TGCAGTGTTCAAGGGGCGGGGGATTGGCAGCCCCAGCATTTT. Protein sequence: CSVQGAGDWQPQHF.

With respect to this clonotype: The junction departs from germline at one end; a sequencing error may be responsible. V is TRBV20-1 and J is TRBJ2-1; 7 bases match TRBD1. This CDR3 contains 15 residues. Germline V gene data show CDR1 as DFQATT and CDR2 as SNEGSKA (reference sequence). In DNA form, the CDR3 reads TGCTGTGCGTCGCTGACCGGGACAGCCTACAATGAGCAGTTCTTC. This sequence encodes CCASLTGTAYNEQFF.

In its sample, this clonotype was seen many times. V is TRBV29-1 and J is TRBJ2-7, with TRBD2 identical over 7 bases. The ends lost 4 bases at V and 2 bases at J; junction bases unmatched: 14. The germline CDR1 and CDR2 sequences are SQVTM and ANQGSEA. The CDR3 has 16 residues. The CDR3 nucleotides read TGCAGCGTTGGGGGACCAAGCGGGAAAGACCCCTACGAGCAGTACTTC. Residues: CSVGGPSGKDPYEQYF.

The chain links TRBV6-2 or TRBV6-3 to TRBJ2-1, with 7 bases matching TRBD2. Looked up from germline, CDR1 is MNHEY and CDR2 is SVGEGT. The CDR3 is made up of 15 amino acids. Trimming removed 5 bases from V and 5 bases from J; junction bases left unmatched: 9. In DNA form, the CDR3 reads TGTGCCAGCAGTGGCGTAGCGGGCCTCCACAATGAGCAGTTCTTC. Translating gives CASSGVAGLHNEQFF.

In this sample, this clonotype turned up a few times. The rearrangement links TRBV5-1 to TRBJ2-7; D is perhaps TRBD2 (6 bases). CDR1 is SGHRS and CDR2 is YFSETQ in the germline V gene. Trimming removed 1 base from V and 3 bases from J, with 11 bases in between. The CDR3 is 14 amino acids. As DNA, the CDR3 is TGCGCCAGCAGCTTGCAGGGAGGAGGCTACGAGCAGTACGTC. Its translation: CASSLQGGGYEQYV.

There are a few counts of this clonotype. The V call is TRBV29-1, the J call TRBJ2-7; 8 bases agree with TRBD1. V was pared by 7 bases and J by 7 bases, with 9 bases of the junction left unmatched. The germline CDR1 and CDR2 sequences are SQVTM and ANQGSEA. There are 12 residues in the CDR3. The CDR3 bases are TGCAGCGCAACCAGGGGGCCAGATGAGCAGTACTTC. Its translation: CSATRGPDEQYF.

The table lists this clonotype with many counts. The chain combines TRBV10-3 with TRBJ1-2, with D hard to call. Germline lookup yields CDR1 ENHRY and CDR2 SYGVKD. The CDR3 length is 12 residues. V was clipped by 8 bases and J by 0 bases, with 7 bases between them. This CDR3 is CAIAKTNYGYTF. CDR3 sequence (DNA): TGTGCCATCGCCAAAACTAACTATGGCTACACCTTC.

The chain links TRBV19 to TRBJ2-1; 8 bases map to TRBD2. CDR1 is LNHDA and CDR2 is SQIVND in the germline V gene (reference sequence). This CDR3 is built from 14 residues. The V segment lost 3 bases and the J segment 6 bases; nucleotides outside the gene matches: 4. In nucleotides, the CDR3 is TGTGCCAGTAGTATTGCTAGCGGGCTCAATGAGCAGTTCTTC. Its protein product is CASSIASGLNEQFF. The entire variable domain, with the rest obtained from reference TRBV19 and TRBJ2-1, is as follows: DGGITQSPKYLFRKEGQNVTLSCEQNLNHDAMYWYRQDPGQGLRLIYYSQIVNDFQKGDIAEGYSVSREKKESFPLTVTSAQKNPTAFYLCASSIASGLNEQFFGPGTRLTVL.

This rearrangement joins TRBV29-1 to TRBJ2-2; TRBD2 matches 12 bases. There are 16 residues in the CDR3. Losses at the gene ends were 6 bases for V and 5 bases for J; bases not matched to a gene: 10. Germline CDR1 is SQVTM and CDR2 is ANQGSEA. In DNA form, the CDR3 reads TGCAGCGTCGTGCGGACTAGCGGGAAAGGGACCGGGGAGCTGTTTTTT. It translates to CSVVRTSGKGTGELFF.

The chain uses TRBV7-3 and TRBJ2-3; D perhaps matches TRBD2 (6 bases). This CDR3 spans 15 amino acids. V shed 0 bases and J shed 1 base, with 8 bases lying between them. CDR1 is SGHTA, CDR2 FQGTGA, per germline. CDR3 in DNA: TGTGCCAGCAGCTTAACTGGCGGGGGCACAGATACGCAGTATTTT. Translated: CASSLTGGGTDTQYF.

The genes are TRBV12-3 or TRBV12-4 and TRBJ2-1; 13 nucleotides agree with TRBD2. V lost 5 bases to trimming and J lost 4 bases; unmatched junction nucleotides: 14. This CDR3 has 19 amino acids. For the CDR3, the DNA is TGTGCCAGCAGTACCGGACTAGCGGGAGTCAACCCGATATACAATGAGCAGTTCTTC. Translating it yields CASSTGLAGVNPIYNEQFF.

The chain couples TRBV7-9 to TRBJ2-2, with D uncertain. Trimming left V 3 bases short and J 3 bases short, with 11 bases between. The CDR3 runs 15 residues. Germline loops: CDR1 SEHNR, CDR2 FQNEAQ (reference sequence). CDR3 in DNA: TGTGCCAGCAGCTTCTCGCGAAGGGACACCGGGGAGCTGTTTTTT. Protein product: CASSFSRRDTGELFF.

The rearrangement joins TRBV7-6 to TRBJ1-4; weak D call: TRBD1 (6 bases). V dropped 1 base and J dropped 5 bases, with 11 bases sitting between them. This CDR3 spans 15 amino acids. CDR1 SGHVS and CDR2 FNYEAQ come from the germline V gene. This CDR3 is CASSLDGGANEKLFF. The CDR3 DNA is TGTGCCAGCAGCTTAGATGGGGGCGCGAATGAAAAACTGTTTTTT.

The chain links TRBV20-1 to TRBJ1-5; a possible D gene is TRBD1 (5 bases). The V end was cut by 6 bases, the J end by 3 bases, with 15 bases between. The germline gives CDR1 DFQATT, CDR2 SNEGSKA (reference sequence). The CDR3 is made up of 14 amino acids. The CDR3 nucleotides are TGCAGTGCCTTCGGCGGGGGGGACAATCAGCCCCAGCATTTT. Translating gives CSAFGGGDNQPQHF.

Only a few counts were recorded for this clonotype. V and J are TRBV5-6 and TRBJ2-3; D might be TRBD2 (5 bases). V lost 0 bases and J 8 bases, leaving 10 bases between the germline ends. Germline V gene lookup returns CDR1 SGHDT and CDR2 YYEEEE. The CDR3 has 13 amino acids. The CDR3 region is CASSLGKAGTQYF. CDR3 coding DNA: TGTGCCAGCAGCTTGGGGAAGGCGGGTACGCAGTATTTT.

This clonotype was counted at least ten times. The rearrangement uses TRBV5-1 and TRBJ2-5; D not resolved. The V gene lost 0 bases and the J gene lost 2 bases, with 8 bases spanning the gap. Germline V CDR1 and CDR2: SGHRS, YFSETQ. The CDR3 runs 14 residues. As DNA, the CDR3 is TGCGCCAGCAGCTTGGAACAGTCTCAAGAGACCCAGTACTTC. Translation: CASSLEQSQETQYF.

This clonotype has ten or more counts. The chain is built from TRBV3-1 and TRBJ2-7, with TRBD2 identical over 11 bases. Unmatched junction bases numbered 0, after V lost 1 base and J lost 1 base. CDR1 is LGHDT and CDR2 is YNNKEL in the germline V gene (reference sequence). This CDR3 has 15 residues. The CDR3 region is CASSQGLAGSYEQYV. The CDR3 DNA is TGTGCCAGCAGCCAAGGACTAGCGGGGTCCTACGAGCAGTACGTC.

The sample holds a few counts of this clonotype. The chain joins TRBV7-6 to TRBJ2-5, with a possible D match to TRBD2 (5 bases). The CDR3 length is 16 residues. Germline V CDR1 and CDR2: SGHVS, FNYEAQ. The germline V and J ends were trimmed by 5 bases and 3 bases, with 19 bases remaining between them. CDR3 sequence (DNA): TGTGCCAGCAGCCACCCTTTCTCTGCGGGTAAAGAGACCCAGTACTTC. This gives the protein CASSHPFSAGKETQYF.

This clonotype was counted between two and nine times. This chain joins TRBV12-3 or TRBV12-4 and TRBJ2-7; 9 positions match TRBD2. V gave up 6 bases and J gave up 2 bases; unmatched junction bases: 5. The CDR3 has 14 amino acids. The CDR3 coding sequence is TGTGCCAGCAGCAGGGGACTAGCCCCCTACGAGCAGTACTTC. This translates into CASSRGLAPYEQYF.

A remark on this clonotype: A read error may be the cause here, since a much bigger clone is one base away. The rearrangement uses TRBV19 and TRBJ2-5; 8 bases are shared with TRBD1. Trimming took 4 bases from V and 6 from J; bases not matched to a gene: 7. The CDR3 is 14 amino acids. Per the germline V gene, CDR1 is LNHDA and CDR2 is SQIVND (reference sequence). In DNA form, the CDR3 reads TGTGCCAGTAGTAGAAAGACAGGGGAAAAGACCCAGTACTTC. Its protein product is CASSRKTGEKTQYF.